This T cell receptor (beta chain) was identified during a study of breast tumors, draining lymph nodes, adjacent tissues. Findings of the study overall: Tumor and nontumor repertoires were significantly more similar in luminal-like than in basal-like breast cancer.

Within the sample, this clonotype is medium-sized (0.01 to 0.1%). Antigen unknown. CDR1 MNHEY and CDR2 SVGAGI come from the germline V gene. The CDR3 sequence is 17 residues long. Trimming stripped 4 bases from V and 0 bases from J, with 13 bases between. MiXCR, applied by TCRdb to the multiplex PCR reads, yields one record per CDR3 protein. The data show about 35,000 distinct CDR3 sequences, approximately 37% seen once. This receptor was obtained from a female donor with breast cancer. Some clones in this sample may be carry-over from other donors' samples. The chain employs TRBV6-5 and TRBJ1-6; D uncertain. Sequenced material: breast tumor tissue. In nucleotides, the CDR3 is TGTGCCAGCAGTTGGCGCAGGCTCTTCTCCTATAATTCACCCCTCCACTTT. Residues: CASSWRRLFSYNSPLHF.